Listed below are T cell receptor beta chains from one sample, sequenced in a study of blood T cells in healthy people across ages. MiXCR, applied by TCRdb to the 5' RACE reads, yields one record per CDR3 protein. The table lists more than 650,000 distinct CDR3 sequences, roughly 53% of them singletons, with about 42% in the top ten. Sequencing input: blood. These receptor sequences come from a man older than 75 in good health. CDR3s include the opening cysteine and the closing phenylalanine or tryptophan. D genes are given only for firm matches. Clone size is not always given. Where it is, it says once, few, many or a class for expanded clones.

CDR3 length	clone size	D gene	V gene	J gene	CDR3 protein	CDR3 DNA
14	.	.	TRBV3-1	TRBJ1-2	CASSSGTLRGGYTF	TGTGCCAGCAGCTCCGGGACGCTCCGGGGTGGCTACACCTTC
12	.	.	TRBV20-1	TRBJ1-5	CSASRGGQPQHF	TGCAGTGCTAGCAGGGGTGGCCAGCCCCAGCATTTT
19	.	.	TRBV6-5	TRBJ2-5	CASSYGGAGAASKRETQYF	TGTGCCAGCAGTTACGGAGGAGCAGGGGCTGCCTCCAAGCGGGAGACCCAGTACTTC
13	few	TRBD1	TRBV29-1	TRBJ1-6	CSVRTGDGSPLHF	TGCAGCGTCCGAACAGGGGACGGTTCACCCCTCCACTTT
16	once	TRBD1	TRBV2	TRBJ2-7	CASRTPRQGLKDEQYF	TGTGCCAGCAGGACCCCCCGACAGGGTTTGAAGGACGAGCAGTACTTC
16	.	.	TRBV7-2	TRBJ2-7	CASSVRGALSSYEQYF	TGTGCCAGCAGCGTACGGGGAGCCCTGAGCTCCTACGAGCAGTACTTC
18	.	TRBD2	TRBV20-1	TRBJ2-7	CSARGSRLAGFGHYEQYF	TGCAGTGCTAGGGGGTCGAGACTAGCGGGATTCGGGCATTACGAGCAGTACTTC
13	.	.	TRBV7-2	TRBJ2-1	CASRLVGGNEQFF	TGTGCCAGCAGACTAGTGGGGGGCAATGAGCAGTTCTTC
17	.	.	TRBV28	TRBJ2-3	CASSPRLGYQRTDTQYF	TGTGCCAGCAGTCCGCGTTTAGGTTACCAACGCACAGATACGCAGTATTTT
14	few	.	TRBV20-1	TRBJ2-1	CSASQWSSYNEQFF	TGCAGTGCCAGTCAGTGGAGCTCCTACAATGAGCAGTTCTTC
12	few	.	TRBV7-9	TRBJ1-2	CASSKGRDGYTF	TGTGCCAGCAGCAAAGGACGGGATGGCTACACCTTC